These T cell receptor beta chains were read from a single sample in a study of blood T cell repertoires in COVID-19. Some clones are missing from TCRdb's copy, which holds only in-frame ones; the method was immunoSEQ multiplex PCR. The profile shows 150,000 to 200,000 clones, roughly 87% of them singletons. The sequenced sample was peripheral blood. The receptors were gathered from an older woman with COVID-19, enrolled during active disease. Each CDR3 is given with its conserved first and last residue. A D gene is named only where the DNA matches it firmly. Size is omitted from some rows. Given values are once, few, many or a class for expanded clones.

NA TRBJ1-2 TRBV10-1 NA TGCGCCAGCAGTGAAACAGGTCCCTATGGCTACACCTTC CASSETGPYGYTF
NA TRBJ1-5 TRBV6-2/TRBV6-3 NA TGTGCCAGCAGTTACTCGATCGGAGAGAGCAATCAGCCCCAGCATTTT CASSYSIGESNQPQHF
NA TRBJ1-2 TRBV30 once TGTGCCTGGAGTGTAGACAGCCCCTATGGCTACACCTTC CAWSVDSPYGYTF
NA TRBJ1-4 TRBV30 NA TGTGCCTGGAAACGCGGGGCCCCAACAACTAATGAAAAACTGTTTTTT CAWKRGAPTTNEKLFF
NA TRBJ1-2 TRBV6-5 NA TGTGCCAGCAGGTCTTTCGGGGGAGTTGGCTACACCTTC CASRSFGGVGYTF
TRBD1 TRBJ1-3 TRBV5-1 few TGCGCCAGCAGCTTCGCAGGGGGTGCGGACACCATATATTTT CASSFAGGADTIYF
TRBD1 TRBJ2-2 TRBV6-6 NA TGTGCCAGCAGTCCCCTTTACAGGGGATTAAACACCGGGGAGCTGTTTTTT CASSPLYRGLNTGELFF
NA TRBJ1-1 TRBV6-5 NA TGTGCCAGCAGTTTACAGGACAACACTGAAGCTTTCTTT CASSLQDNTEAFF
NA TRBJ2-7 TRBV29-1 few TGCAGCGTTTGGTCGGGTAGGGAGCAGTACTTC CSVWSGREQYF
NA TRBJ1-4 TRBV19 NA TGTGCCAGTAGTATAAGGGGTCTTGTCGATGAAAAACTGTTTTTT CASSIRGLVDEKLFF
TRBD2 TRBJ2-7 TRBV6-2/TRBV6-3 NA TGTGCCAGCAGTGGGGGGGATTACGAGCAGTACTTC CASSGGDYEQYF
NA TRBJ1-1 TRBV5-1 NA TGCGCCAGCAGCTTGGGACTACAGGGTGAAGCTTTCTTT CASSLGLQGEAFF
NA TRBJ1-5 TRBV7-2 NA TGTGCCAGCAGCTTAGGGTCCGCAGCGGGTCAGCCCCAGCATTTT CASSLGSAAGQPQHF
TRBD1 TRBJ2-7 TRBV7-9 NA TGTGCCAGCAGCTTAGTAAGTCAGGGGGCCTACGAGCAGTACTTC CASSLVSQGAYEQYF
NA TRBJ2-3 TRBV28 NA TGTGCCAGCAGACGTACCTTCTCCGGGGGCACAGATACGCAGTATTTT CASRRTFSGGTDTQYF
TRBD2 TRBJ2-3 TRBV5-1 NA TGCGCCAGCAGTATTGGGAGAACGGGAGGGGCAGATACGCAGTATTTT CASSIGRTGGADTQYF
NA TRBJ1-6 TRBV9 NA TGTGCCAGCAGCGGGACTCCGACGGTGCCTAATTCACCCCTCCACTTT CASSGTPTVPNSPLHF
NA TRBJ1-4 TRBV28 NA TGTGCCAGCACCCGCCCGATGGGAGGGGGTGAAAAACTGTTTTTT CASTRPMGGGEKLFF
NA TRBJ2-1 TRBV30 NA TGTGCCTGGAGGAAACCCTTCGGACAGTACAATGAGCAGTTCTTC CAWRKPFGQYNEQFF
NA TRBJ1-1 TRBV4-2 NA TGTGCCAGCAGCGACCAGGGTCGAGCCACTGAAGCTTTCTTT CASSDQGRATEAFF
NA TRBJ1-5 TRBV28 NA TGTGCCAGCAGAACAGGGTCACTGGGCAATCAGCCCCAGCATTTT CASRTGSLGNQPQHF
NA TRBJ1-3 TRBV14 few TGTGCCAGCAGCCAATTAATGCTAGGAAACACCATATATTTT CASSQLMLGNTIYF
NA TRBJ2-7 TRBV6-2/TRBV6-3 NA TGTGCCAGCAGCCGCGGCGAGGACTACGAGCAGTACTTC CASSRGEDYEQYF